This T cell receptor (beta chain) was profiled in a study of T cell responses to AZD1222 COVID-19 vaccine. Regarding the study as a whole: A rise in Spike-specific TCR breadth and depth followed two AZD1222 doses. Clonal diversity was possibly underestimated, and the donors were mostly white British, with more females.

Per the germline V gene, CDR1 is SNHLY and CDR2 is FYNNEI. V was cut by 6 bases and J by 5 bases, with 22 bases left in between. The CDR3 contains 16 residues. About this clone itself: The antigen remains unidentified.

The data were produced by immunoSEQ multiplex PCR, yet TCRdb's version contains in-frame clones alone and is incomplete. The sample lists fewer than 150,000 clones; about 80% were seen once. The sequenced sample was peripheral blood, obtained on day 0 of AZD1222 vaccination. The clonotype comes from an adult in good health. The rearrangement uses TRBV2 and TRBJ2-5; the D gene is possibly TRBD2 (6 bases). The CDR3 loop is CASSAPGLRRLETQYF. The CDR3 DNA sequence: TGTGCCAGCAGCGCTCCGGGACTCAGACGTCTTGAGACCCAGTACTTC.